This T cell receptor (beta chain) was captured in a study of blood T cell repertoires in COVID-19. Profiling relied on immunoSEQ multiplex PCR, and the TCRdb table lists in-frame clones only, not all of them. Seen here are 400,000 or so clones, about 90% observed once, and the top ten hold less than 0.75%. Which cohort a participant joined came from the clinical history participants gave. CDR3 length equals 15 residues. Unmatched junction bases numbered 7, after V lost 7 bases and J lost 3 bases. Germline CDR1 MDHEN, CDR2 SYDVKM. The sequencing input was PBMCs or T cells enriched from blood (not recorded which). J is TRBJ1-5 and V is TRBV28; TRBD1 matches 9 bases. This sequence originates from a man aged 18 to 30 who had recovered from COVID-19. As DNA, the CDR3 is TGTGCCAGCACCTCGGGACAGGGACACAATCAGCCCCAGCATTTT. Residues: CASTSGQGHNQPQHF.